The clone carrying this T cell receptor (beta chain) showed up many times. The data were taken from a study of prognosis after radiotherapy for stage I lung cancer. Study as a whole: Medically, all non-small cell lung cancer patients were deemed inoperable.

Germline lookup yields CDR1 SGHAT and CDR2 FQDESV (reference sequence). V gave up 5 bases and J gave up 3 bases, with 13 bases separating them. This CDR3 contains 14 residues. TCR beta CDR3 amplification from genomic DNA was performed by two-round multiplex PCR. The use of primers specific to each TRBV and TRBJ gene characterized first-round PCR. TCRdb re-called the multiplex PCR reads with MiXCR, one entry per CDR3 protein. Of 9,500 to 12,000 distinct CDR3 sequences listed, roughly a third are singletons. The specimen was PBMCs, collected before or after stereotactic body radiation therapy (not recorded which). The chain uses TRBV11-1 and TRBJ2-5; D call uncertain. This TCR was sampled from a donor aged 50 or older with non-small cell lung cancer. CDR3: CASSPRGFKETQYF. The CDR3 DNA sequence: TGTGCCAGCAGCCCTCGAGGTTTCAAAGAGACCCAGTACTTC.